The 18 T cell receptor beta chains listed next were all sequenced from one sample in a study of shared clonotypes between healthy human individuals. Method: immunoSEQ multiplex PCR; TCRdb's copy keeps in-frame clones and lacks some. The sample lists fewer than 650,000 clones; around 76% were seen once. Input material: PBMCs. These receptors originate from a middle-aged woman in good health. Some clones in this sample may be carry-over from other donors' samples.

In DNA form, the CDR3 reads TGTGCCAGCAGCCAAGCCGGGACGCCAAACTACGAGCAGTACTTC. Translated, it gives CASSQAGTPNYEQYF. This chain joins TRBV14 and TRBJ2-7; D possibly matches TRBD1 or TRBD2 (5 bases each). Germline V gene data show CDR1 as SGHDN and CDR2 as FVKESK. The CDR3 sequence is 15 residues long. Trimming took off 1 base at V and 3 bases at J, with 13 bases between the two ends.

The chain couples TRBV19 to TRBJ2-7, with TRBD1 identical over 12 bases. The V gene's germline CDR1 is LNHDA and CDR2 SQIVND (reference sequence). The CDR3 is 15 amino acids. V was pared by 5 bases and J by 3 bases, with 5 bases of the junction left unmatched. CDR3 in DNA: TGTGCCAGTAGTGTCGGGACAGGGGGCTTCTACGAGCAGTACTTC. Its translation is CASSVGTGGFYEQYF.

This clone was counted ten times or more. Additional DNA sequences in this sample encode the identical CDR3. The chain is built from TRBV11-2 and TRBJ1-2; no reliable D call. This CDR3 has 13 residues. V lost 4 bases and J 2 bases, leaving 8 bases between the germline ends. Germline CDR1 and CDR2: SGHAT and FQNNGV. Written as DNA, the CDR3 is TGTGCCAGCAGCTCAGCTGTAAACTATGGCTACACCTTC. Its protein product is CASSSAVNYGYTF.

The chain recombines TRBV5-1 with TRBJ1-1; possibly TRBD1 for D (5 bases). The CDR3 contains 14 residues. The V and J ends lost 1 base and 5 bases respectively, with 12 bases between them. CDR1 SGHRS and CDR2 YFSETQ come from the germline V gene. CDR3 in amino acids: CASSLQGAQTEAFF. The CDR3 DNA sequence: TGCGCCAGCAGCTTGCAAGGGGCGCAAACTGAAGCTTTCTTT. The full variable domain, in which reference TRBV5-1 and TRBJ1-1 provide the parts outside the CDR3, is KAGVTQTPRYLIKTRGQQVTLSCSPISGHRSVSWYQQTPGQGLQFLFEYFSETQRNKGNFPGRFSGRQFSNSRSEMNVSTLELGDSALYLCASSLQGAQTEAFFGQGTRLTVV.

The chain has TRBV27 and TRBJ2-1; weak D call: TRBD2 (6 bases). The CDR3 has 13 residues. Germline V gene data show CDR1 as MNHEY and CDR2 as SMNVEV (reference sequence). The ends were cut back, 6 bases at V and 10 bases at J, with 16 bases in the middle. DNA of the CDR3: TGTGCCAGCAGAATCGGGAGAAGGGGAGAGCAGTTCTTC. This sequence encodes CASRIGRRGEQFF.

The chain combines TRBV5-1 with TRBJ2-6, with D unresolved. V lost 7 bases and J lost 1, with 6 bases in between. The CDR3 is 13 residues long. Germline V CDR1 and CDR2: SGHRS, YFSETQ. The CDR3 coding sequence is TGCGCCAGCCCTCCGTCTGGGGCCAACGTCCTGACTTTC. It is translated as CASPPSGANVLTF.

The rearrangement links TRBV5-6 to TRBJ2-1; 10 bases are a match to TRBD2. Germline CDR1 reads SGHDT; CDR2 reads YYEEEE. The CDR3 loop spans 16 amino acids. Trimming took 3 bases from V and 7 from J; bases not matched to a gene: 10. CDR3 loop: CASSWLAGGGVNEQFF. CDR3 in DNA: TGTGCCAGCAGCTGGTTAGCGGGAGGTGGGGTGAATGAGCAGTTCTTC.

The chain links TRBV6-1 to TRBJ1-5; the match to TRBD1 covers 7 bases. This CDR3 region has 16 residues. V dropped 2 bases and J dropped 7; count of bases not matched to a gene: 11. The germline V gene has CDR1 MNHNS and CDR2 SASEGT. CDR3 residues: CASSELRGRLGQPQHF. CDR3 sequence (DNA): TGTGCCAGCAGTGAATTGAGGGGGCGTCTAGGACAGCCCCAGCATTTT.

The V and J genes are TRBV5-4 and TRBJ2-2; maybe TRBD2 (6 bases). The V gene's germline CDR1 is SGHNT and CDR2 YYREEE (reference sequence). Trimming pared 0 bases from V and 4 bases from J, leaving 10 bases between. The CDR3 has 15 residues. This CDR3 reads CASSLADYLTGELFF. In DNA form, the CDR3 reads TGTGCCAGCAGCTTGGCGGACTACCTCACCGGGGAGCTGTTTTTT.

This clone showed up just a few times. The chain couples TRBV7-6 to TRBJ2-2; maybe TRBD1 (5 bases). CDR3 length: 14 residues. From germline, CDR1 is SGHVS and CDR2 FNYEAQ. V was shortened by 2 bases and J by 5 bases, with 9 bases between the two germline ends. CDR3 coding DNA: TGTGCCAGCAGCTTACCAGGGTATACCGGGGAGCTGTTTTTT. This encodes CASSLPGYTGELFF.

The genes are TRBV9 and TRBJ1-1; D remains ambiguous. Between the trimmed V and J ends, which lost 0 bases and 10 bases, there was a span of 10 bases. The germline V gene has CDR1 SGDLS and CDR2 YYNGEE. The CDR3 length is 12 residues. CDR3 loop: CASSVVGGRAFF. CDR3 nucleotides: TGTGCCAGCAGCGTAGTCGGAGGGCGAGCTTTCTTT.

The rearrangement joins TRBV25-1 to TRBJ2-1; the D gene is possibly TRBD1 (6 bases). In germline, CDR1 is MGHDK, CDR2 SYGVNS. The CDR3 runs 15 residues. V gave up 4 bases and J gave up 2 bases, with 12 bases separating them. DNA of the CDR3: TGTGCCAGCAGTGCCATTGCAGGGGCCTACAATGAGCAGTTCTTC. Its protein product is CASSAIAGAYNEQFF.

The J gene is TRBJ1-1, the V gene TRBV15; tentative D call: TRBD1 (6 bases). The length of the CDR3 is 15 residues. Trimming removed 3 bases from V and 2 bases from J, with 13 bases in between. Germline CDR1 LNHNV, CDR2 YYDKDF (reference sequence). The CDR3 DNA reads as TGTGCCACCAGCAGGGCACAGGGAGGAAACACTGAAGCTTTCTTT. Translated: CATSRAQGGNTEAFF.

The V call is TRBV28, the J call TRBJ2-7; D remains ambiguous. V was shortened by 5 bases and J by 2 bases, with 10 bases between the two germline ends. CDR3 length: 13 residues. Germline V CDR1 and CDR2: MDHEN, SYDVKM. The DNA of the CDR3 is TGTGCCAGCAGTCCACGACTGGCCTACGAGCAGTACTTC. This codes for CASSPRLAYEQYF.

This chain joins TRBV7-9 and TRBJ2-1; TRBD2 matches at 7 bases. The CDR3 contains 15 residues. The ends lost 3 bases at V and 4 bases at J; junction bases unmatched: 6. Per the germline V gene, CDR1 is SEHNR and CDR2 is FQNEAQ (reference sequence). CDR3 region: CASSFVGLGYNEQFF. The CDR3, as DNA: TGTGCCAGCAGCTTCGTCGGACTAGGGTACAATGAGCAGTTCTTC. Drawing the rest from reference TRBV7-9 and TRBJ2-1, the complete variable domain is DTGVSQNPRHKITKRGQNVTFRCDPISEHNRLYWYRQTLGQGPEFLTYFQNEAQLEKSRLLSDRFSAERPKGSFSTLEIQRTEQGDSAMYLCASSFVGLGYNEQFFGPGTRLTVL.

The chain couples TRBV19 to TRBJ1-1, with TRBD1 matching 10 bases. After removal of 7 bases from V and 4 bases from J, the junction contained 12 bases not matched to a gene. Germline CDR1 is LNHDA and CDR2 is SQIVND (reference sequence). This CDR3 comprises 16 residues. The CDR3 loop reads CASMDRGSRGGTEAFF. DNA of the CDR3: TGTGCCAGTATGGACAGGGGGTCCAGAGGTGGCACTGAAGCTTTCTTT.

The V gene is TRBV10-3, the J gene TRBJ2-3; D remains unclear. The CDR3 loop spans 12 amino acids. Germline V gene lookup returns CDR1 ENHRY and CDR2 SYGVKD. The V end was cut by 8 bases, the J end by 6 bases, with 12 bases between. CDR3 region: CAISPKGDTQYF. CDR3 nucleotides: TGTGCCATCTCCCCGAAAGGGGATACGCAGTATTTT.

J is TRBJ2-2 and V is TRBV6-1; weak D call: TRBD2 (6 bases). Trimming cost V 4 bases and J 1 base, with 13 bases left between them. There are 16 residues in the CDR3. Per germline, CDR1 MNHNS and CDR2 SASEGT. Here the CDR3 DNA reads TGTGCCAGCAGTGGTTTTGGGGGAGGGAACACCGGGGAGCTGTTTTTT. It is translated as CASSGFGGGNTGELFF.